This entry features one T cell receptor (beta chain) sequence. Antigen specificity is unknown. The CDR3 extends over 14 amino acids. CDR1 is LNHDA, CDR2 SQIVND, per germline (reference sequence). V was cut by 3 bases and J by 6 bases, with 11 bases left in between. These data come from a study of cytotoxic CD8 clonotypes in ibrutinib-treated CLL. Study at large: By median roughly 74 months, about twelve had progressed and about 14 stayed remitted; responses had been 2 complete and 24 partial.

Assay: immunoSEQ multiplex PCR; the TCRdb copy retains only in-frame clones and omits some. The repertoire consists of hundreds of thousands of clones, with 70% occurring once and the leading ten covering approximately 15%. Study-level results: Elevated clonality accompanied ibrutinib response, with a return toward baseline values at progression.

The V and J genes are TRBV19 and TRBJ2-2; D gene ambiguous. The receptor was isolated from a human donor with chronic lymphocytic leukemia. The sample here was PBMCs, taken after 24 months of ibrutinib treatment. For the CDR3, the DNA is TGTGCCAGTAGTATGGTTGAGAGAGCCGGGGAGCTGTTTTTT. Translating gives CASSMVERAGELFF.